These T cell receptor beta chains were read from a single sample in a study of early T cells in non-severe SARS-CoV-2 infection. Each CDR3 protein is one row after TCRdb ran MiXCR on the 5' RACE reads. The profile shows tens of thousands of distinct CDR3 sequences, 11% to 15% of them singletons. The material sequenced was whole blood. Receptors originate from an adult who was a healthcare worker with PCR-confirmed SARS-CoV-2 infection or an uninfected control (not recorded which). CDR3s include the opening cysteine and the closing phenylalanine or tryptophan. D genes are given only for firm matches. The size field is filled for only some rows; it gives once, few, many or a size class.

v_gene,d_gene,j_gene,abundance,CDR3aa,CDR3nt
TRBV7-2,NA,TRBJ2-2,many,CASSRRTGELFF,TGTGCCAGCTCAAGGAGGACCGGGGAGCTGTTTTTT
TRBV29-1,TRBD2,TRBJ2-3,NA,CSASGDTDTQYF,TGCAGCGCTAGCGGAGACACAGATACGCAGTATTTT
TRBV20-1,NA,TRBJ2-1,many,CSARDRAMSSYNEQFF,TGCAGTGCTAGAGATCGAGCGATGAGCTCCTACAATGAGCAGTTCTTC
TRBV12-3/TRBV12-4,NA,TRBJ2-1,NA,CASSSVWTGPYNEQFF,TGTGCCAGCAGTTCAGTCTGGACTGGTCCATACAATGAGCAGTTCTTC
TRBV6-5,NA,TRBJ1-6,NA,CASSYREAGSSYNSPLHF,TGTGCCAGCAGTTACAGGGAGGCAGGGAGCTCCTATAATTCACCCCTCCACTTT
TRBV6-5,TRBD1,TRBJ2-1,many,CASSYFPTGVDNEQFF,TGTGCCAGCAGTTATTTCCCTACAGGGGTAGACAATGAGCAGTTCTTC
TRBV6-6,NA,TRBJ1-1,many,CASSPPGRTEAFF,TGTGCCAGCAGTCCCCCAGGGCGCACTGAAGCTTTCTTT
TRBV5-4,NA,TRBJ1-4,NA,CASSSDGSGTNEKLFF,TGTGCCAGCAGCTCGGACGGATCTGGGACTAATGAAAAACTGTTTTTT
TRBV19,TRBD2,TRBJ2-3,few,CASSTGLAGSTDTQYF,TGTGCCAGTAGTACGGGACTAGCGGGGAGCACAGATACGCAGTATTTT
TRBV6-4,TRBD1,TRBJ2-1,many,CASSEGDRDHNEQFF,TGTGCCAGCAGTGAAGGGGACAGGGACCACAATGAGCAGTTCTTC